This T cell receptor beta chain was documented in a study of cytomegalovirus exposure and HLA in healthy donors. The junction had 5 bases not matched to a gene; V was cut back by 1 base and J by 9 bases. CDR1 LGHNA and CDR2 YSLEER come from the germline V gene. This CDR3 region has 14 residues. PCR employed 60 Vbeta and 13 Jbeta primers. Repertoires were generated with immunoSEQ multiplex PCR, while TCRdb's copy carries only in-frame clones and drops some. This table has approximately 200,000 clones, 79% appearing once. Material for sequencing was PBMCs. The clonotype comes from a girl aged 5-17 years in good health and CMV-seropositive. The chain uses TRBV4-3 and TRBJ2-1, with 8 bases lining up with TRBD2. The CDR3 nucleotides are TGCGCCAGCAGCCAAGTGCGGGGGGCCGGTGAGCAGTTCTTC. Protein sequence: CASSQVRGAGEQFF.